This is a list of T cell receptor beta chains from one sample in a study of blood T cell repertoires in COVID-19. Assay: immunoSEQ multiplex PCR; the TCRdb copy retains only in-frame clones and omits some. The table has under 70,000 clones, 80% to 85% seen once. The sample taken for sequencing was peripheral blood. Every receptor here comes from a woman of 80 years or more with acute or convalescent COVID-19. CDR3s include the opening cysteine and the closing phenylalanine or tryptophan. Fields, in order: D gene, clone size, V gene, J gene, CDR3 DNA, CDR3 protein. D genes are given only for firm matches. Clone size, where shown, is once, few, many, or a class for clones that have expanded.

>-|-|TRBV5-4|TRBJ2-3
TGTGCCAGCAGCAATCCCCCTGCGGATACGCAGTATTTT
CASSNPPADTQYF
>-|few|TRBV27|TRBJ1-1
TGTGCCAGCAGTTTCGGGACCGGGAGTCCCAAATCGGCTTTCTTT
CASSFGTGSPKSAFF
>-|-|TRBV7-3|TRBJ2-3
TGTGCCAGCAGCTGGAGCGGGACAACAGATACGCAGTATTTT
CASSWSGTTDTQYF
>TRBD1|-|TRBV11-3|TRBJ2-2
TGTGCCAGCAGCTTAGAGGGGAGGTTATTGGGACAGGGTACCGGGGAGCTGTTTTTT
CASSLEGRLLGQGTGELFF
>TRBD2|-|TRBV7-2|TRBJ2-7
TGTGCCAGCACGGCGGGACTAGCGTACGAGCAGTACTTC
CASTAGLAYEQYF
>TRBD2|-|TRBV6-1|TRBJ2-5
TGTGCCAGCAGTGAAGGAGTAGCGGGGGCAGAGACCCAGTACTTC
CASSEGVAGAETQYF
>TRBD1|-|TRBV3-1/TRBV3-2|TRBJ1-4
TGTGCCAGCAGCCAGAACTGGGACAGCCTACTTGAAAAACTGTTTTTT
CASSQNWDSLLEKLFF
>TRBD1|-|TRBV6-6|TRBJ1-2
TGTGCCAGCAGTTATCGGGAGACAGGGGGGAACTATGGCTACACCTTC
CASSYRETGGNYGYTF
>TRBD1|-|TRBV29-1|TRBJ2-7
TGCAGCGTTGGGGGACAGGGAATCGAGCAGTACTTC
CSVGGQGIEQYF
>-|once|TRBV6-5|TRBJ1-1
TGTGCCAGCAGTTTTATCGGGTTTCGGGGCACTGAAGCTTTCTTT
CASSFIGFRGTEAFF
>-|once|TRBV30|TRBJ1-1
TGTGCCTGGAGTAGGGGGTCTGAAGCTTTCTTT
CAWSRGSEAFF
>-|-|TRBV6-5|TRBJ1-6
TGTGCCAGCTCGGGACACCATAATTCACCCCTCCACTTT
CASSGHHNSPLHF
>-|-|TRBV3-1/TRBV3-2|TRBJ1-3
TGTGCCAGCAGCGAAGCGGGGGTGCTCTCTGGAAACACCATATATTTT
CASSEAGVLSGNTIYF
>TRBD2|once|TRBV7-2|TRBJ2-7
TGTGCCAGCAGCTTAGAACGGGGGGCCTACGAGCAGTACTTC
CASSLERGAYEQYF
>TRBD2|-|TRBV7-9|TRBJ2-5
TGTGCCAGCAGCTCGGGACTAGTCCCAGAGACCCAGTACTTC
CASSSGLVPETQYF
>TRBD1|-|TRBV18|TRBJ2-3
TGTGCCAGCTCACTTGGGACAGCTACAGATACGCAGTATTTT
CASSLGTATDTQYF
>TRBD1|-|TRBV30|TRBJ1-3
TGTGCCTGGAGCGCGGACAGGGCGAGCTCTGGAAACACCATATATTTT
CAWSADRASSGNTIYF
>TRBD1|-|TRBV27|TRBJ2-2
TGTGCCAGCAGTTTACGGCGGATCCGACAGGGCTTTGACACCGGGGAGCTGTTTTTT
CASSLRRIRQGFDTGELFF
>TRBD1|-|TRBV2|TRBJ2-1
TGTGCCAGCAGTGATCAGGGGGCTTACAATGAGCAGTTCTTC
CASSDQGAYNEQFF
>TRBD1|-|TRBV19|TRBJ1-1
TGTGCCAGTAGAAGTCAGGGGGCAAGAGCTTTCTTT
CASRSQGARAFF
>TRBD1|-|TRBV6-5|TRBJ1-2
TGTGCCAGCAGTCAGACCGGGACAGGGGGGTATGGCTACACCTTC
CASSQTGTGGYGYTF
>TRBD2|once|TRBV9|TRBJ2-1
TGTGCCAGCAGCGTAGAAGAGCGGGGGGTCAATGAGCAGTTCTTC
CASSVEERGVNEQFF
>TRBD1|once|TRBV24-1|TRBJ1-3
TGTGCCACCAGGGACAGGGGTAACACCATATATTTT
CATRDRGNTIYF
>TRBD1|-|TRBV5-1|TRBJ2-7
TGCGCCAGCAGCCATACAGGGGACTACGAGCAGTACTTC
CASSHTGDYEQYF
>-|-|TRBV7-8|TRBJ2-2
TGTGCCAGCAGCTTAGAGGGGTTTGGCGGGGAGCTGTTTTTT
CASSLEGFGGELFF
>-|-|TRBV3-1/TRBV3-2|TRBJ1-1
TGTGCCAGCAGCCAAGCGTCCCGGTCTGAAGCTTTCTTT
CASSQASRSEAFF
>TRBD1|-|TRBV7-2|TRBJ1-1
TGTGCCAGCAGCCGGACAGGGTACACTGAAGCTTTCTTT
CASSRTGYTEAFF
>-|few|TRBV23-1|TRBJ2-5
TGCGCCAGCAGTAGCGATGAGACCCAGTACTTC
CASSSDETQYF
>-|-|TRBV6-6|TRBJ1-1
TGTGCCAGCAGTCCCGAGACCGGGCGGGGCACTGAAGCTTTCTTT
CASSPETGRGTEAFF
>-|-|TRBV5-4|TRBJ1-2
TGTGCCAGCAGCCGGGGAGATAACTATGGCTACACCTTC
CASSRGDNYGYTF
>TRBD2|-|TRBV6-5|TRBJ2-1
TGTGCCAGCACCCCTAGCGGGGGCCTTCACAATGAGCAGTTCTTC
CASTPSGGLHNEQFF
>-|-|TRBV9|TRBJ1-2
TGTGCCAGCAGCGTAATTTCCCAGGGTTATGGCTACACCTTC
CASSVISQGYGYTF
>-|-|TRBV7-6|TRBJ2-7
TGTGCCAGCAGCTTACCACCGGGACGGACTACGGAGCAGTACTTC
CASSLPPGRTTEQYF
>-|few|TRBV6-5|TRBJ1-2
TGTGCCAGCAGTTACGAGGGACTCGGAAGCTATGGCTACACCTTC
CASSYEGLGSYGYTF
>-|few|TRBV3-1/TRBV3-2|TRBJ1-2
TGTGCCAGCAGCCAAGAGGACATAGGGGGTGGCTACACCTTC
CASSQEDIGGGYTF
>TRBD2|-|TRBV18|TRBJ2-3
TGTGCCAGCTCACCGGGCGGGGGGGCCACAGATACGCAGTATTTT
CASSPGGGATDTQYF
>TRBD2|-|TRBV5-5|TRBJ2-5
TGTGCCAGCAGCTTGGAGGGACTAGGGGGGACCCAGTACTTC
CASSLEGLGGTQYF
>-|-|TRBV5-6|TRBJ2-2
TGTGCCAGCAGCTCCTTATCTATGACTGGGTTGGGCACCGGGGAGCTGTTTTTT
CASSSLSMTGLGTGELFF
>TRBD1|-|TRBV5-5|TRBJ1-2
TGTGCCAGCAGCTACCTGACAGGGGAAGACGGCTACACCTTC
CASSYLTGEDGYTF
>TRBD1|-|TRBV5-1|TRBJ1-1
TGCGCCAGCAGCTGGGGACAGGGATGGACTGAAGCTTTCTTT
CASSWGQGWTEAFF
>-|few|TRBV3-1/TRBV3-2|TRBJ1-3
TGTGCCAGCAGCCAAGGCAACAGGGCTGGAAACACCATATATTTT
CASSQGNRAGNTIYF
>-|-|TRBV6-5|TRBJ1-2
TGTGCCAGCAGAGAGTTACAGGGAAATGGCTACACCTTC
CASRELQGNGYTF
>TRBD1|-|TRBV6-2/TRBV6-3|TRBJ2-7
TGTGCCAGCAGCAGTGGACAGGGGTTCAGCCCCTACGAGCAGTACTTC
CASSSGQGFSPYEQYF
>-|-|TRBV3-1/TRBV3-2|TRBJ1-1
TGTGCCAGCAGCCCCGGCGGGGGGGCGGCCACTGAAGCTTTCTTT
CASSPGGGAATEAFF
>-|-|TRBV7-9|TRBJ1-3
TGTGCCAGCAGCTTAGATGGTGGCGGGGGAAACACCATATATTTT
CASSLDGGGGNTIYF
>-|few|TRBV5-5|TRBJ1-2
TGTGCCAGCAGCTACCCGTTCCTCGGGACACCTACCGGCTATGGCTACACCTTC
CASSYPFLGTPTGYGYTF
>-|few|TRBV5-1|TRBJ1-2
TGCGCCAGCAGCGTTCAGGAAGCTAACTATGGCTACACCTTC
CASSVQEANYGYTF
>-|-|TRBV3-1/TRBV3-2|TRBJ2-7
TGTGCCAGCAGTCAACTCGGGGGTAGTTCCTCCTACGAGCAGTACTTC
CASSQLGGSSSYEQYF
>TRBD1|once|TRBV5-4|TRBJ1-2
TGTGCCAGCAGCTTGTCGGGGACAGGGGGGTCTTATGGCTACACCTTC
CASSLSGTGGSYGYTF
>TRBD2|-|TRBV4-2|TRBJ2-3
TGTGCCAGCAGCCAACAGGCGGGTGGACTAGCGGGGGCGATAGATACGCAGTATTTT
CASSQQAGGLAGAIDTQYF
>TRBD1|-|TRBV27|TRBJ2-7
TGTGCCAGCAGCCCAGGGGGACAGGGTTACTACGAGCAGTACTTC
CASSPGGQGYYEQYF
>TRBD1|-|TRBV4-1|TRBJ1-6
TGCGCCAGCAGCCAAGATTCGGGCAGGGGGCTCGGCTCCTATAATTCACCCCTCCACTTT
CASSQDSGRGLGSYNSPLHF
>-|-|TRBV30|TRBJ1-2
TGTGCCTGGAGTGCCACCGGGGTATTGGCTAACTATGGCTACACCTTC
CAWSATGVLANYGYTF
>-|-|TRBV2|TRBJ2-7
TGTGCCAGCAGTGAAAGGACATCACCGAACTTC
CASSERTSPNF
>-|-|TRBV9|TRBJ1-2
TGTGCCAGCAGCGTAGAAGGCGTCTCGCGGGGCTACACCTTC
CASSVEGVSRGYTF
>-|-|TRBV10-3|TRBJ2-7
TGTGCCATCAGTGACACAACCTACGAGCAGTACTTC
CAISDTTYEQYF